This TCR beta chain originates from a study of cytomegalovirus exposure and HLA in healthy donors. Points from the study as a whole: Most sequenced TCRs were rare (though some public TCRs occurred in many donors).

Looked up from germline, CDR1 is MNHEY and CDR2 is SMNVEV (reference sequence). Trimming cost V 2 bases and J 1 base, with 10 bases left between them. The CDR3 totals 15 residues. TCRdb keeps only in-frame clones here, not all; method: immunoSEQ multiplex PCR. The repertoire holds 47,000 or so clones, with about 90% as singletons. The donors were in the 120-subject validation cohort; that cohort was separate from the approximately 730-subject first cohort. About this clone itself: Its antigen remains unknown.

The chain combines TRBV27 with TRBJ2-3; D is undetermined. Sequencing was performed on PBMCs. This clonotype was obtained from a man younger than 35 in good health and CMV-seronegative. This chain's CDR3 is CASSLTVSRTDTQYF. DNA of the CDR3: TGTGCCAGCAGTTTAACAGTGAGTCGCACAGATACGCAGTATTTT.